These 13 T cell receptor beta chains were sequenced from one sample in a study of graft-versus-host responses after intestinal transplantation. To release intraepithelial and lamina propria lymphocytes, the graft tissue was processed. Assay: immunoSEQ multiplex PCR; the TCRdb copy retains only in-frame clones and omits some. The sample lists around 30,000 clones; around 80% were seen once. Material: ileum tissue, obtained 98 days after intestinal transplantation. Receptor source: a human patient who received an intestinal transplant, so some T cells may come from the graft donor.

This clone is a singleton in its sample. V usage is TRBV4-1 and J usage is TRBJ1-5; D may be TRBD1 (6 bases). The germline V gene encodes CDR1 MGHRA and CDR2 YSYEKL. Trimming removed 0 bases from V and 0 bases from J, with 12 bases in between. The CDR3 extends over 17 amino acids. CDR3 DNA sequence: TGCGCCAGCAGCCAAGAAGGGGACACCCATAGCAATCAGCCCCAGCATTTT. This sequence encodes CASSQEGDTHSNQPQHF.

Relative to its sample, this clone is medium-sized. The chain combines TRBV28 with TRBJ2-7; 7 bases match TRBD2. The germline V gene has CDR1 MDHEN and CDR2 SYDVKM. After removal of 6 bases from V and 2 bases from J, the junction contained 10 bases not matched to a gene. The CDR3 length is 15 residues. CDR3 loop: CASRAGASGAYEQYF. The DNA for the CDR3 is TGTGCCAGCAGGGCCGGGGCTAGCGGTGCCTACGAGCAGTACTTC.

The chain links TRBV4-1 to TRBJ1-5, with 7 positions matching TRBD1. The germline V gene encodes CDR1 MGHRA and CDR2 YSYEKL. The CDR3 is 16 residues long. J lost 6 bases, V lost 4 bases, and 12 bases had no gene match. The CDR3 DNA is TGCGCCAGCAGCCTGACCACTACAGCAGGGGGTCAGCCCCAGCATTTT. Residues: CASSLTTTAGGQPQHF.

The J gene is TRBJ1-5, the V gene TRBV30; TRBD1 aligns across 9 bases. The V and J ends lost 3 bases and 0 bases, in that order; junction bases with no gene match: 6. The germline V gene encodes CDR1 GTSNPN and CDR2 SVGIG (reference sequence). CDR3 length: 16 amino acids. Here the CDR3 DNA reads TGTGCCTGGAGCGAGGGGACAGGGTATAGCAATCAGCCCCAGCATTTT. The encoded protein is CAWSEGTGYSNQPQHF.

This rearrangement joins TRBV5-8 to TRBJ2-7; 9 positions agree with TRBD1. CDR3 length: 16 residues. V shed 2 bases and J 6 bases; nucleotides not matched to a gene: 12. The germline CDR1 and CDR2 sequences are SGHTS and YDEGEE. The CDR3 nucleotides read TGTGCCAGCAGCTTTAGACCGGACAGGGGATGGGGCGAGCAGTACTTC. Protein: CASSFRPDRGWGEQYF.

V is TRBV16 and J is TRBJ1-5; a weak D match, TRBD1 (6 bases). This CDR3 has 16 amino acids. Germline V gene lookup returns CDR1 KGHSY and CDR2 FQNENV. V shed 4 bases and J shed 4 bases, with 17 bases lying between them. For the CDR3, the DNA is TGTGCCAGCAGCCGGACAAGGGGGAACGGGAATCAGCCCCAGCATTTT. It is translated as CASSRTRGNGNQPQHF.

The chain carries TRBV19 and TRBJ2-1; 8 bases align to TRBD2. The V gene end was trimmed by 7 bases and the J gene end by 2 bases; junction bases not matched to a gene: 7. CDR1 LNHDA and CDR2 SQIVND come from the germline V gene (reference sequence). CDR3 length equals 15 residues. CDR3 sequence reads: CASNPGTRAYNEQFF. The CDR3 coding sequence is TGTGCCAGTAATCCCGGGACTAGAGCCTACAATGAGCAGTTCTTC.

This chain joins TRBV19 and TRBJ2-7; D remains ambiguous. Trimming removed 4 bases from V and 0 bases from J, with 10 bases in between. The germline CDR1 and CDR2 sequences are LNHDA and SQIVND (reference sequence). The CDR3 is made up of 14 amino acids. The CDR3 here is CASSTGPGSYEQYF. CDR3 bases: TGTGCCAGTAGTACCGGCCCAGGCTCCTACGAGCAGTACTTC.

The genes are TRBV7-6 and TRBJ2-1, with TRBD2 matching over 7 bases. CDR3 length: 12 residues. Per germline, CDR1 SGHVS and CDR2 FNYEAQ. CDR3: CAGGSGPNEQFF. CDR3 nucleotides: TGTGCGGGAGGTAGCGGGCCCAATGAGCAGTTCTTC.

J is TRBJ2-4 and V is TRBV2, with 11 bases matching TRBD1. Germline V gene sequence: CDR1 SNHLY, CDR2 FYNNEI. The V segment lost 8 bases and the J segment 6 bases; nucleotides outside the gene matches: 9. This CDR3 has 15 amino acids. For the CDR3, the DNA is TGTGCCAGCGTCCTACGGGGACAGGGGGGAAACATTCAGTACTTC. It yields the protein CASVLRGQGGNIQYF.

The rearrangement joins TRBV7-9 to TRBJ1-6, with D perhaps matching TRBD1 (6 bases). Germline CDR1 SEHNR, CDR2 FQNEAQ (reference sequence). The CDR3 has 15 amino acids. V lost 3 bases and J lost 7, with 13 bases in between. The CDR3: CASSLVDRLNSPLHF. The CDR3 region has the DNA TGTGCCAGCAGCTTGGTTGACAGGCTCAATTCACCCCTCCACTTT.

This clone showed up just a few times. This chain joins TRBV5-6 and TRBJ2-7; no definite D call. The length of the CDR3 is 11 residues. V dropped 6 bases and J dropped 2 bases, with 6 bases sitting between them. Looked up from germline, CDR1 is SGHDT and CDR2 is YYEEEE. In nucleotides, the CDR3 is TGTGCCAGCAAGCAGACCTACGAGCAGTACTTC. This codes for CASKQTYEQYF.

This sequence joins TRBV19 and TRBJ1-4; 7 nucleotides agree with TRBD1. Trimming at V came to 4 bases and at J to 6 bases, leaving 11 bases not matched to a gene. Germline CDR1 is LNHDA and CDR2 is SQIVND (reference sequence). CDR3 length: 16 residues. As DNA, the CDR3 is TGTGCCAGTAGTAAACCCCTCGGCAGGGGGGATGAAAAACTGTTTTTT. This sequence encodes CASSKPLGRGDEKLFF.